The source of this T cell receptor beta chain is a study of T cell changes during pregnancy in multiple sclerosis. This clone was observed a single time. Germline CDR1 SQVTM, CDR2 ANQGSEA. This CDR3 spans 15 amino acids. V trimming: 4 bases; J trimming: 3 bases; junction bases outside the gene matches: 12. The repertoire was sequenced with immunoSEQ multiplex PCR; TCRdb's copy has only in-frame clones and lacks some. The sample yields around 63,000 clones, about 90% seen once. The J gene is TRBJ2-7, the V gene TRBV29-1; 7 bases line up with TRBD2. This specimen consisted of peripheral blood, obtained after pregnancy. The receptor's source is a female donor with multiple sclerosis, enrolled in a pregnancy study. This CDR3 reads CSVVRGPGGNYEQYF. The DNA for the CDR3 is TGCAGCGTTGTAAGGGGACCCGGGGGGAACTACGAGCAGTACTTC.